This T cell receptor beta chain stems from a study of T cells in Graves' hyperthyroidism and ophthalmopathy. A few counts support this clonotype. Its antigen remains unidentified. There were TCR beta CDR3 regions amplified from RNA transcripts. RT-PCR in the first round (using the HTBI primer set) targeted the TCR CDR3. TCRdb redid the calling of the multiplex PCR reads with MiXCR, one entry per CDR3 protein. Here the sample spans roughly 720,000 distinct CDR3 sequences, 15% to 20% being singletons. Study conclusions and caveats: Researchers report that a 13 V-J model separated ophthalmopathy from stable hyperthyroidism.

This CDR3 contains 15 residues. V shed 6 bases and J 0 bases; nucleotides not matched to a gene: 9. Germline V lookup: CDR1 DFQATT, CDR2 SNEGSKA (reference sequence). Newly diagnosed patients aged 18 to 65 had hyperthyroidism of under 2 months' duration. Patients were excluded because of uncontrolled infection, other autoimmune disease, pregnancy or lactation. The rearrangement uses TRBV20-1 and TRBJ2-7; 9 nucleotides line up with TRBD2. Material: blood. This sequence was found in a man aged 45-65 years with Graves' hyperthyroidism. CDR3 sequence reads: CSATLLGLASYEQYF. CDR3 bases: TGCAGTGCCACACTCTTGGGACTAGCCTCCTACGAGCAGTACTTC.